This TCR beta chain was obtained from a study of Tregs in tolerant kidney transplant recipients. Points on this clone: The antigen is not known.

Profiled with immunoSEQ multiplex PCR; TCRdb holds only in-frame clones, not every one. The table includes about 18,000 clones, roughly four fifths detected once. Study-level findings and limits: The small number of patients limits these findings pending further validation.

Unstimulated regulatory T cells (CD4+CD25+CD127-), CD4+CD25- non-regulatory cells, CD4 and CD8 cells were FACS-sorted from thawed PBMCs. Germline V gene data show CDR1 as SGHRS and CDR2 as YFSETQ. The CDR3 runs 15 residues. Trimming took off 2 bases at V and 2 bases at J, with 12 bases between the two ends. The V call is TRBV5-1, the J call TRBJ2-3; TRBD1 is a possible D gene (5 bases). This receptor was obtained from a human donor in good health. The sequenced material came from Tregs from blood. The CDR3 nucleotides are TGCGCCAGCAGCTTTCGGTCAGGGAACACAGATACGCAGTATTTT. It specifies CASSFRSGNTDTQYF.